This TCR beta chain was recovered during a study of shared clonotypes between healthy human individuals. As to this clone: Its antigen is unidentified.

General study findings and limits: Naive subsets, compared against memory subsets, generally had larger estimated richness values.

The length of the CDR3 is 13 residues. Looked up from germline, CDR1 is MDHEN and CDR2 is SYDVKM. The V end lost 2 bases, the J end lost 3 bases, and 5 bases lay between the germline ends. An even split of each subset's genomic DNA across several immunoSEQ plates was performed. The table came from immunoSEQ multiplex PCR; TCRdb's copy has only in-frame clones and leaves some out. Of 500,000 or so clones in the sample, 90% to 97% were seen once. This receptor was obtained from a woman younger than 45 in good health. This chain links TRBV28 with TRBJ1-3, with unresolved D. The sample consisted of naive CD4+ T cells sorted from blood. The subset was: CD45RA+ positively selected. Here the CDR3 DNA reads TGTGCCAGCAGTTTAGTCGGTGGAAACACCATATATTTT. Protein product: CASSLVGGNTIYF.